This TCR beta chain was sequenced for a study of T cell responses to AZD1222 COVID-19 vaccine. The study, taken as a whole, reports: In a largely white British group with more females than males, clonal diversity was possibly underestimated.

V was trimmed by 4 bases and J by 0 bases, leaving 4 bases between them. Germline V gene data show CDR1 as MDHEN and CDR2 as SYDVKM. CDR3 length equals 14 residues. Concerning this clone: Antigen: not known.

The assay was immunoSEQ multiplex PCR, and TCRdb's table has in-frame clones only and misses some. The sample yields some 150,000 clones, 80% to 90% seen once. The rearrangement links TRBV28 to TRBJ2-6; D is unresolved. The source of this sequence is an adult who received the MenACWY meningococcal vaccine as a control. The sequencing used peripheral blood, collected 28 days after the second dose of the MenACWY control vaccine. DNA for the CDR3: TGTGCCAGCAGTTGGAGCTCTGGGGCCAACGTCCTGACTTTC. Protein product: CASSWSSGANVLTF.